The T cell receptor (beta chain) under discussion was sequenced for a study of blood T cell repertoires in COVID-19. Only in-frame clones appear in the TCRdb table, and some are missing; sequencing was by immunoSEQ multiplex PCR. The table shows tens of thousands of clones, with around 84% occurring only once. V lost 5 bases to trimming and J lost 6 bases; unmatched junction nucleotides: 13. The CDR3 is 18 amino acids. Per germline, CDR1 MNHNS and CDR2 SASEGT. The clonotype was recovered from a human donor in a cohort sampled during active COVID-19. Sequencing was performed on peripheral blood. The genes are TRBV6-1 and TRBJ2-3; 14 bases fit TRBD2. The CDR3 DNA reads TGTGCCAGCAGTAAAGGGACTAGCGGGAGAGCCGGGTCGGATACGCAGTATTTT. Translation: CASSKGTSGRAGSDTQYF.